Listed below are T cell receptor beta chains from one sample, sequenced in a study of blood T cell repertoires in COVID-19. Assay used: immunoSEQ multiplex PCR; TCRdb lists only in-frame clones, some missing. The data show 200,000 to 250,000 clones, 65% to 90% seen once. Specimen: peripheral blood. The receptors were gathered from a woman older than 75 with active or convalescent COVID-19. Each CDR3 is given with its conserved first and last residue. D genes are given only for firm matches. Not every row has a clone size; where given, it reads once, few, many or a size class.

>TRBJ2-2|-|TRBV5-5|-
TGTGCCAGCAGCCCAGGGCCTAGCACCGGGGAGCTGTTTTTT
CASSPGPSTGELFF
>TRBJ1-4|-|TRBV5-1|-
TGCGCCAGCAGCTTGGAATACGGGGGGGAAAAACTGTTTTTT
CASSLEYGGEKLFF
>TRBJ1-2|TRBD1|TRBV7-2|-
TGTGCCAGCAGCCCACGACAGGGGCATGCGAACTATGGCTACACCTTC
CASSPRQGHANYGYTF
>TRBJ1-2|-|TRBV7-9|few
TGTGCCAGCAGCTTCGACAGGAAGGGTTTAATCTATGGCTACACCTTC
CASSFDRKGLIYGYTF
>TRBJ1-2|-|TRBV6-5|-
TGTGCCAGCAGTTACTCTGGGGGCATCGATGGCTACACCTTC
CASSYSGGIDGYTF
>TRBJ2-1|TRBD2|TRBV10-3|-
TGTGCCATCAGTGTGGGGTCTAGCGGGAGAGAATTTAATGAGCAGTTCTTC
CAISVGSSGREFNEQFF
>TRBJ1-5|-|TRBV2|-
TGTGCCAGCACAGAATGGGCCCTTAATCAGCCCCAGCATTTT
CASTEWALNQPQHF
>TRBJ1-1|TRBD1|TRBV28|-
TGTGCCAGCAGTTTCATAACAGGGGGGCTTCACACTGAAGCTTTCTTT
CASSFITGGLHTEAFF
>TRBJ2-3|TRBD2|TRBV9|-
TGTGCCAGCAGCGGCACACACAATAGCGGGGGCACAGATACGCAGTATTTT
CASSGTHNSGGTDTQYF
>TRBJ1-3|-|TRBV3-1/TRBV3-2|-
TGTGCCAGCAGCTCGCTAAGGGGTGGAAACACCATATATTTT
CASSSLRGGNTIYF
>TRBJ1-4|TRBD1|TRBV9|-
TGTGCCAGCAGCGTAGACGGGACAGGGAGTGAAAAACTGTTTTTT
CASSVDGTGSEKLFF
>TRBJ2-7|TRBD1|TRBV5-1|-
TGCGCCAGCAGCGTAATTGGACAGGGTGGAGACGAGCAGTACTTC
CASSVIGQGGDEQYF
>TRBJ2-1|TRBD1|TRBV5-1|-
TGCGCCAGCAGCCCGGGACAGGGGGGGTCCAATGAGCAGTTCTTC
CASSPGQGGSNEQFF
>TRBJ2-1|TRBD2|TRBV19|-
TGTGCCAGTAGTATACTAGCGGGAGTTGGCAATGAGCAGTTCTTC
CASSILAGVGNEQFF
>TRBJ2-6|TRBD1|TRBV19|-
TGTGCCAGTAGTATATCCGGCAGGGGGCTAGGTGGGGCCAACGTCCTGACTTTC
CASSISGRGLGGANVLTF
>TRBJ1-2|TRBD1|TRBV23-1|once
TGCGCCAGCAGTCAAACAGGGGTTGACTATGGCTACACCTTC
CASSQTGVDYGYTF
>TRBJ1-2|-|TRBV28|-
TGTGCCAGCAGTTTGTCGCCTCGGGGGGCTAACTATGGCTACACCTTC
CASSLSPRGANYGYTF
>TRBJ2-1|TRBD2|TRBV10-2|-
TGCGCCAGCAGTGAGCCCACGACTAGCGGGATGACTAATGAGCAGTTCTTC
CASSEPTTSGMTNEQFF
>TRBJ2-1|TRBD2|TRBV9|-
TGTGCCAGCAGCGCGCCGGGACTAGCGGTGGCTGAGCAGTTCTTC
CASSAPGLAVAEQFF
>TRBJ2-7|-|TRBV2|many
TGTGCCAGCAGAAGAAGGGTGGACTTCTACGAGCAGTACTTC
CASRRRVDFYEQYF
>TRBJ2-2|TRBD2|TRBV15|-
TGTGCCACCAGCACCCTAGCGGGGGGGAACACCGGGGAGCTGTTTTTT
CATSTLAGGNTGELFF
>TRBJ2-7|TRBD1|TRBV5-5|-
TGTGCCAGCAGCGAACGACAGGGGCCCTACGAGCAGTACTTC
CASSERQGPYEQYF
>TRBJ1-6|-|TRBV6-5|few
TGTGCCAGCAGTTCCCTAGCGATACAGTCGAATTCACCCCTCCACTTT
CASSSLAIQSNSPLHF
>TRBJ1-4|-|TRBV10-3|-
TGTGCCATCAGTGAGTCGCAGGGCTCCTATGAAAAACTGTTTTTT
CAISESQGSYEKLFF
>TRBJ1-1|-|TRBV5-1|-
TGCGCCAGCAGCTTTTCAGGGACTGAAGCTTTCTTT
CASSFSGTEAFF
>TRBJ1-4|TRBD1|TRBV25-1|-
TGTGCCAGCGCCGGGACAGGTGGGGAAAAACTGTTTTTT
CASAGTGGEKLFF
>TRBJ1-3|-|TRBV18|-
TGTGCCAGCTCACCACCGTCCGGGGTCGTCTCTGGAAACACCATATATTTT
CASSPPSGVVSGNTIYF
>TRBJ2-1|-|TRBV3-1/TRBV3-2|-
TGTGCCAGCAGCGAACAGAAGATTTACAATGAGCAGTTCTTC
CASSEQKIYNEQFF
>TRBJ1-2|-|TRBV3-1/TRBV3-2|-
TGTGCCAGCAGCCTGACCGAGGGGGACTATGGCTACACCTTC
CASSLTEGDYGYTF
>TRBJ1-2|TRBD1|TRBV27|-
TGTGCCAGCAGACCATCGGACAGGGTCGACTATGGCTACACCTTC
CASRPSDRVDYGYTF
>TRBJ1-1|-|TRBV3-1/TRBV3-2|once
TGTGCCAGCAGCCAGTACGGCGGTAACACTGAAGCTTTCTTT
CASSQYGGNTEAFF
>TRBJ1-1|-|TRBV5-4|-
TGTGCCAGCACCCTATTTCCGGGGGTGGGCACTGAAGCTTTCTTT
CASTLFPGVGTEAFF
>TRBJ2-3|-|TRBV5-1|-
TGCGCCAGCAGCTCCTCCCCGAGCACAGATACGCAGTATTTT
CASSSSPSTDTQYF
>TRBJ1-2|TRBD1|TRBV5-1|-
TGCGCCAGCAGCTTGGGGGACAGGGAAGATTATGGCTACACCTTC
CASSLGDREDYGYTF
>TRBJ1-2|-|TRBV2|-
TGTGCCAGCAGCACTACAGGGCTATACTATGGCTACACCTTC
CASSTTGLYYGYTF
>TRBJ2-5|TRBD2|TRBV5-1|-
TGCGCCAGCAGCTATAGCGGGCCCGAGACCCAGTACTTC
CASSYSGPETQYF
>TRBJ1-2|TRBD1|TRBV5-5|-
TGTGCCAGCAGCACAACCGGACAGGGGGATAAGGGTGGCTACACCTTC
CASSTTGQGDKGGYTF
>TRBJ1-2|-|TRBV5-6|once
TGTGCCAGCAGCTTGGCCGGGTATGGCTACACCTTC
CASSLAGYGYTF
>TRBJ1-5|-|TRBV5-1|-
TGCGCCAGCAGTTCAGATAGCAATCAGCCCCAGCATTTT
CASSSDSNQPQHF